The clone carrying this TCR beta chain was seen only a few times. Its antigen is still unknown. CDR1 DFQATT and CDR2 SNEGSKA come from the germline V gene (reference sequence). Germline trimming cut 2 bases from V and 0 bases from J; bases unmatched to any gene: 3. This CDR3 has 14 residues. This entry is derived from a study of post-analysis software for immune sequencing data. Broader study findings: TRBV segments more frequent in patients than in controls numbered five and included TRBV5-6, TRBV5-1 and TRBV20-1. People with multiple sclerosis had a significantly lower normalized Chao1 diversity than controls did.

TCR beta libraries were prepared from cDNA with unique molecular identifiers. TCRdb analysed the PCR reads with MiXCR anew, one entry per CDR3 protein. This sample has more than 500,000 distinct CDR3 sequences, with 34% found just once. The J gene is TRBJ1-2, the V gene TRBV20-1, with 7 bases that match TRBD1. The sequence derives from a girl aged 2-17 years with multiple sclerosis. What was sequenced was blood. The CDR3 is CSARTGTANYGYTF. CDR3 bases: TGCAGTGCTAGAACCGGGACAGCTAACTATGGCTACACCTTC.